This T cell receptor (beta chain) stems from a study of cytomegalovirus exposure and HLA in healthy donors. About the study: HLA-typed donors were the source of roughly 80 million unique TCRs held in an early data release.

CDR3 length equals 13 residues. CDR1 and CDR2 (germline): SGHRS, YFSETQ. The V gene lost 5 bases and the J gene lost 4 bases, with 10 bases spanning the gap. General study findings and limits: The authors later found HLA-associated TCR beta chains more clonally expanded than equally common others. Presence/absence analysis assumed near-uniform sequencing depth across donors.

The primer mix had 60 Vbeta and 13 Jbeta primers. Libraries were prepared by immunoSEQ multiplex PCR; TCRdb keeps only in-frame clonotypes and omits some of them. The sample contains 130,000 to 150,000 clones, roughly 70% of which appear only once. As regards this clone: Its specificity is unknown.

The rearrangement uses TRBV5-1 and TRBJ1-5, with TRBD1 as a possible D gene (5 bases). The sequenced material came from PBMCs. The TCR comes from a young man in good health and CMV-seropositive. For the CDR3, the DNA is TGCGCCAGCAGGGCAGGGCCGAATCAGCCCCAGCATTTT. Protein sequence: CASRAGPNQPQHF.